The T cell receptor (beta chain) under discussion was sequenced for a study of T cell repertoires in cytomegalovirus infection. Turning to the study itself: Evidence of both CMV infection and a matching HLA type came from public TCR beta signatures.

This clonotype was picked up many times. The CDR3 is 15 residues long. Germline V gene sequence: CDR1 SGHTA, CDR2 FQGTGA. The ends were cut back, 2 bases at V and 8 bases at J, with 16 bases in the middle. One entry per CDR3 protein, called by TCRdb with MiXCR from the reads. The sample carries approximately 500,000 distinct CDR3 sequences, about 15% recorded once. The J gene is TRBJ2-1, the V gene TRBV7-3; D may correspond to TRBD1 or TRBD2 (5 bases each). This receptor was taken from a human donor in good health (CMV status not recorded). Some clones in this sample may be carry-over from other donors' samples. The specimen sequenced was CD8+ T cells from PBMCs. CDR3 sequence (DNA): TGTGCCAGCAGCTTATCCCAGAACAGGCGGGATGAGCAGTTCTTC. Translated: CASSLSQNRRDEQFF. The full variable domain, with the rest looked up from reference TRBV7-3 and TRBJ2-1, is GAGVSQTPSNKVTEKGKYVELRCDPISGHTALYWYRQSLGQGPEFLIYFQGTGAADDSGLPNDRFFAVRPEGSVSTLKIQRTERGDSAVYLCASSLSQNRRDEQFFGPGTRLTVL.